This T cell receptor (beta chain) was obtained from a study of blood T cell repertoires in COVID-19. Assay: immunoSEQ multiplex PCR; the TCRdb copy retains only in-frame clones and omits some. The sample shows just under 350,000 clones, 80% to 90% of them seen only once. V lost 0 bases and J 6 bases, leaving 8 bases between the germline ends. CDR1 and CDR2 from the germline V gene are SGHTA and FQGTGA. The CDR3 is 13 amino acids. This clone was seen once. This receptor was identified in a man aged 25-45 years with active or convalescent COVID-19. This chain connects TRBV7-3 to TRBJ1-2; D is unclear. The sequenced sample consisted of peripheral blood. The CDR3 sequence is CASSLTGGDGYTF. The CDR3 bases are TGTGCCAGCAGCTTAACGGGCGGGGATGGCTACACCTTC.